This T cell receptor beta chain was identified in a study of OX40 agonist ivuxolimab in advanced cancers. To note about this clone: Its antigen is not identified.

General study findings and limits: Not determined was the antigen specificity of the expanded peripheral T cells.

Libraries were prepared by immunoSEQ multiplex PCR; TCRdb keeps only in-frame clonotypes and omits some of them. Of some 90,000 clones in the sample, around 90% were seen once. Trimming at V came to 10 bases and at J to 4 bases, leaving 19 bases not matched to a gene. CDR1 and CDR2 from the germline V gene are LNHDA and SQIVND (reference sequence). The CDR3 runs 17 residues. The source is an adult with an advanced solid tumor such as melanoma, head and neck, liver or kidney cancer. The sample here was CD4+ or CD8+ T cells sorted from blood, taken in a trial of the OX40 agonist ivuxolimab. The chain employs TRBV19 and TRBJ1-2, with TRBD1 matching 9 bases. The CDR3 coding sequence is TGTGCCACTCGATCCGGGACAGGGTCGGTCGTCCTCTATGGCTACACCTTC. Translated: CATRSGTGSVVLYGYTF.